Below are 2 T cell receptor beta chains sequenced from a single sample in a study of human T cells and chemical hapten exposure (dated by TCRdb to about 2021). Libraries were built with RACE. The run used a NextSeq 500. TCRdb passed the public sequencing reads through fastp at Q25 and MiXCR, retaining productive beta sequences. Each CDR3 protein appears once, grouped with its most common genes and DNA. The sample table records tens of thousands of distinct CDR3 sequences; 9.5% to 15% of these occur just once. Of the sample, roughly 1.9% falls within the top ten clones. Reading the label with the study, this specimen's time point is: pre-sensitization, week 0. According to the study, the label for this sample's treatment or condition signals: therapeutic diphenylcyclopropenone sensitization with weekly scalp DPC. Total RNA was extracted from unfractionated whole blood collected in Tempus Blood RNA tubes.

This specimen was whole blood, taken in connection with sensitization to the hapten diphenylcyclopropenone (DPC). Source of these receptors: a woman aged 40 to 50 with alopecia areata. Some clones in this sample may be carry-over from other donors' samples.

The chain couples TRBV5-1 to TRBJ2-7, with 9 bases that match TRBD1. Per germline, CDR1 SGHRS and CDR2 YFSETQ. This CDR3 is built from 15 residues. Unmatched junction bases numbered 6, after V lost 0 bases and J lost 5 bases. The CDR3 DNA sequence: TGCGCCAGCAGCTTGGCTTCCTGGACAGGGGACGAGCAGTACTTC. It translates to CASSLASWTGDEQYF. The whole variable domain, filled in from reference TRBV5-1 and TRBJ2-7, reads KAGVTQTPRYLIKTRGQQVTLSCSPISGHRSVSWYQQTPGQGLQFLFEYFSETQRNKGNFPGRFSGRQFSNSRSEMNVSTLELGDSALYLCASSLASWTGDEQYFGPGTRLTVT.

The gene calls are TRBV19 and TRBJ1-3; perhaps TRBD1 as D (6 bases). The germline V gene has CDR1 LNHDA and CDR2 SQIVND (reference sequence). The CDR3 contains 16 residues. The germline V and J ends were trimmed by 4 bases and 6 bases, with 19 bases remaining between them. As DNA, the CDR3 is TGTGCCAGTAGTACACCGGGACACCTCGCTGAAAACACCATATATTTT. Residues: CASSTPGHLAENTIYF.